These 7 T cell receptor beta chains originate from one sample sequenced in a study of CD8+CD57+ T cells in acquired aplastic anemia. Patients who underwent sequencing had shown CD8+CD57+ cell expansion by flow cytometry. It was genomic DNA that served as the template for profiling TCR beta VDJ and CDR3. TCRdb recomputed calls from the reads with MiXCR, one row per CDR3 protein. The repertoire consists of over 150,000 distinct CDR3 sequences, with about 54% occurring once and the leading ten covering approximately 12%. The sequenced sample consisted of sorted CD4+, CD8+, or CD8+CD57+ T cells (not recorded which) from PBMCs. The source of these receptors is a human donor with aplastic anemia.

A few counts support this clonotype. The gene calls are TRBV20-1 and TRBJ1-1; tentatively, D is TRBD1 (5 bases). The CDR3 has 13 residues. V shed 0 bases and J shed 5 bases, with 10 bases lying between them. The V gene's germline CDR1 is DFQATT and CDR2 SNEGSKA (reference sequence). As DNA, the CDR3 is TGCAGTGCTAGAGAGGGGGGGAGGACTGAAGCTTTCTTT. As protein: CSAREGGRTEAFF.

This clonotype has ten or more counts. The chain employs TRBV6-1 and TRBJ2-7; 11 bases align to TRBD1. The J segment lost 2 bases and the V segment lost 7 bases, leaving 7 bases of the junction unmatched. The CDR3 contains 15 residues. Germline lookup yields CDR1 MNHNS and CDR2 SASEGT. CDR3 bases: TGTGCCAGCATGACTCCGGACAGGGGGCCCTACGAGCAGTACTTC. This encodes CASMTPDRGPYEQYF.

This clonotype has a handful of counts. The chain is built from TRBV10-1 and TRBJ1-2; a possible D gene is TRBD1 (6 bases). The CDR3 length is 13 residues. Germline-derived CDR1 and CDR2 are WNHNN and SYGVQD (reference sequence). V was cut by 3 bases and J by 13 bases, with 18 bases left in between. The CDR3 loop is CASSDVFGTKITF. The CDR3 nucleotides are TGCGCCAGCAGTGATGTGTTCGGGACAAAAATCACCTTC.

The chain is built from TRBV10-1 and TRBJ2-2; a possible D gene is TRBD1 (5 bases). V dropped 7 bases and J dropped 2 bases, with 23 bases sitting between them. This CDR3 has 18 residues. Germline V gene data show CDR1 as WNHNN and CDR2 as SYGVQD (reference sequence). The CDR3: CASKGKQKNSGNTGELFF. DNA for the CDR3: TGCGCCAGCAAGGGGAAACAGAAGAACTCTGGAAACACCGGGGAGCTGTTTTTT.

The chain is built from TRBV5-6 and TRBJ1-1; D is unclear. The CDR3 sequence is 15 residues long. Germline-derived CDR1 and CDR2 are SGHDT and YYEEEE. Trimming removed 4 bases from V and 2 bases from J, with 15 bases in between. For the CDR3, the DNA is TGTGCCAGCAGCCTACGATACCCGGTAAACACTGAAGCTTTCTTT. Translated, it gives CASSLRYPVNTEAFF.

The chain links TRBV20-1 to TRBJ2-3, with D maybe TRBD1 (5 bases). Trimming pared 6 bases from V and 2 bases from J, leaving 15 bases between. The CDR3 contains 14 residues. The germline CDR1 and CDR2 sequences are DFQATT and SNEGSKA (reference sequence). The CDR3 nucleotides read TGCAGTGCCCAAAGGGGCATGATCACAGATACGCAGTATTTT. This codes for CSAQRGMITDTQYF.

The chain combines TRBV11-1 with TRBJ2-1; 7 bases fit TRBD1. J gave up 9 bases and V 3 bases, and 8 bases lay outside the gene matches. This CDR3 has 14 amino acids. Per the germline V gene, CDR1 is SGHAT and CDR2 is FQDESV (reference sequence). CDR3: CASSFTGTVSEQFF. CDR3 bases: TGTGCCAGCAGCTTTACGGGGACAGTGAGTGAGCAGTTCTTC.